The subject of this entry is one TCR beta chain. Profiled with immunoSEQ multiplex PCR; TCRdb holds only in-frame clones, not every one. The data contain about 99,000 clones, 90% to 95% of them seen just once; the ten biggest clones take up 5% to 6.5%. This record comes from a study of blood T cell repertoires in COVID-19. Study-level information: The study drew acute and convalescent COVID-19 samples from the United States, Italy and Spain.

What was sequenced was peripheral blood. The TCR sequence derives from a human donor in a cohort sampled during active COVID-19.

The CDR3 here is CASSEGTFSYEQYF. The CDR3, as DNA: TGTGCCAGCAGCGAAGGGACATTTTCCTACGAGCAGTACTTC. The genes are TRBV9 and TRBJ2-7; tentatively, D is TRBD1 (6 bases). Between the trimmed V and J ends, which lost 3 bases and 1 base, there was a span of 11 bases. The CDR3 length is 14 residues. Per germline, CDR1 SGDLS and CDR2 YYNGEE. Complete variable domain (other parts from reference TRBV9 and TRBJ2-7): DSGVTQTPKHLITATGQRVTLRCSPRSGDLSVYWYQQSLDQGLQFLIQYYNGEERAKGNILERFSAQQFPDLHSELNLSSLELGDSALYFCASSEGTFSYEQYFGPGTRLTVT.